Below are 24 T cell receptor beta chains sequenced from a single sample in a study of radiation and T cells in renal cell carcinoma. Assay used: immunoSEQ multiplex PCR; TCRdb lists only in-frame clones, some missing. Counted here are 100,000 to 150,000 clones, about four fifths occurring once; the ten biggest clones make up 4.5% to 7%. This sample's time point: blood 2 weeks post-SBRT. As to treatment: 15 Gy SBRT to primary tumor, nephrectomy 4 weeks later. The source material was blood, sampled from a patient whose treatment included radiotherapy and nephrectomy. These receptors originate from a man aged 50-59 years with renal cell carcinoma.

The chain is built from TRBV12-2 and TRBJ2-3; TRBD2, the D gene given by the table, was not confirmed from the DNA. TRBV12-2 is a listed pseudogene. This CDR3 is 18 amino acids long. CDR3 loop: CASRLDDLKRENTDTQYF. The DNA for the CDR3 is TGTGCAAGTCGCTTAGACGACCTGAAGCGGGAGAACACAGATACGCAGTATTTT.

In its sample, this clone was seen once. The V gene is TRBV29-1, the J gene TRBJ2-7, with D perhaps TRBD1 or TRBD2 (5 bases each). CDR1 and CDR2 from the germline V gene are SQVTM and ANQGSEA. V was cut by 6 bases and J by 3 bases, with 18 bases left in between. The CDR3 is 14 amino acids. In DNA form, the CDR3 reads TGCAGCGTCCGAGGGGTTCAGGATGTCTACGAGCAGTACTTC. Translation: CSVRGVQDVYEQYF.

The chain joins TRBV2 to TRBJ1-1, with D uncertain. Looked up from germline, CDR1 is SNHLY and CDR2 is FYNNEI. Trimming stripped 6 bases from V and 1 base from J, with 6 bases between. The length of the CDR3 is 12 residues. The CDR3 DNA reads as TGTGCCAGCAGGCGGGAGAACACTGAAGCTTTCTTT. This codes for CASRRENTEAFF.

The chain links TRBV6-5 to TRBJ1-6; 8 bases align to TRBD1. Per the germline V gene, CDR1 is MNHEY and CDR2 is SVGAGI. The J segment lost 2 bases and the V segment lost 4 bases, leaving 4 bases of the junction unmatched. The length of the CDR3 is 16 residues. Here the CDR3 reads CASSSTGGAYNSPLHF. The CDR3, as DNA: TGTGCCAGCAGTTCTACAGGGGGAGCCTATAATTCACCCCTCCACTTT.

Only a few counts were recorded for this clone. V and J are TRBV4-2 and TRBJ2-7; 9 nucleotides line up with TRBD1. This CDR3 is built from 18 residues. After removal of 0 bases from V and 0 bases from J, the junction contained 9 bases not matched to a gene. In germline, CDR1 is LGHNA, CDR2 YNFKEQ. The chain's CDR3 is CASSQEATRTGDSYEQYF. As DNA, the CDR3 is TGTGCCAGCAGCCAAGAGGCGACTAGGACAGGGGACTCCTACGAGCAGTACTTC.

The V and J genes are TRBV4-1 and TRBJ2-7; TRBD2 is a possible D gene (6 bases). Deletions cut 3 bases from V and 3 bases from J, with 18 bases between. The CDR3 covers 16 residues. The germline V gene has CDR1 MGHRA and CDR2 YSYEKL. CDR3 region: CASSQIGTLLGYEQYF. CDR3 DNA: TGCGCCAGCAGCCAGATCGGGACTCTCCTGGGCTACGAGCAGTACTTC.

The chain employs TRBV5-1 and TRBJ2-1; D ambiguous. V lost 3 bases to trimming and J lost 4 bases, with 14 bases between them. Germline V gene data show CDR1 as SGHRS and CDR2 as YFSETQ. The CDR3 consists of 15 residues. As DNA, the CDR3 is TGCGCCAGCAGCTCCACAGTTAGGCCTTACAATGAGCAGTTCTTC. This codes for CASSSTVRPYNEQFF.

V gene TRBV5-7 combines with J gene TRBJ2-2, with D perhaps TRBD1 (6 bases). TRBV5-7 is classed as an ORF, of uncertain function. This CDR3 is built from 15 residues. V was trimmed by 1 base and J by 4 bases, leaving 11 bases between them. CDR3 coding DNA: TGTGCCAGCAGCTTGATTTGGACAGCCACCGGGGAGCTGTTTTTT. As protein: CASSLIWTATGELFF.

The chain links TRBV9 to TRBJ2-7; D is unclear. Trimming pared 3 bases from V and 6 bases from J, leaving 10 bases between. The germline gives CDR1 SGDLS, CDR2 YYNGEE. The CDR3 consists of 12 residues. Here the CDR3 DNA reads TGTGCCAGCAGCGCAACCGGTCTCGAGCAGTACTTC. This translates into CASSATGLEQYF.

The V and J genes are TRBV19 and TRBJ2-2; 11 bases are a match to TRBD1. With V trimmed by 4 bases and J by 8 bases, 9 bases remained unmatched. CDR3 length equals 16 residues. The V gene's germline CDR1 is LNHDA and CDR2 SQIVND (reference sequence). CDR3 loop: CASSRVGQGVSGELFF. DNA of the CDR3: TGTGCCAGTAGTAGGGTGGGACAGGGGGTTTCGGGGGAGCTGTTTTTT.

The chain is built from TRBV19 and TRBJ1-2; the D gene is possibly TRBD1 (5 bases). Germline V gene lookup returns CDR1 LNHDA and CDR2 SQIVND (reference sequence). This CDR3 has 14 residues. V shed 6 bases and J shed 4 bases, with 15 bases lying between them. The CDR3 loop is CASRPMTGGYGYTF. CDR3 sequence (DNA): TGTGCCAGTAGGCCAATGACCGGGGGCTATGGCTACACCTTC.

As for this clone: At one boundary the junction diverges from the germline segment, which might be a read error. The chain recombines TRBV4-2 with TRBJ1-5, with a weak D call TRBD1 (5 bases). CDR1 and CDR2 (germline): LGHNA, YNFKEQ. This CDR3 is built from 18 residues. The CDR3 sequence is CASSQDLQGLSSSQPQHF. The CDR3 bases are TGTGCCAGCAGCCAAGATCTGCAGGGTCTTTCAAGCAGTCAGCCCCAGCATTTT.

The chain joins TRBV7-9 to TRBJ2-4, with no clear D. CDR1 and CDR2 from the germline V gene are SEHNR and FQNEAQ (reference sequence). The ends were cut back, 0 bases at V and 5 bases at J, with 11 bases in the middle. The CDR3 spans 15 residues. The CDR3 bases are TGTGCCAGCAGCTTAGCCGATCCCAGCCAAAACATTCAGTACTTC. It specifies CASSLADPSQNIQYF.

V usage is TRBV9 and J usage is TRBJ2-7; maybe TRBD2 (6 bases). The germline V gene has CDR1 SGDLS and CDR2 YYNGEE. This CDR3 region has 14 residues. V lost 0 bases and J 7 bases, leaving 14 bases between the germline ends. The CDR3 DNA follows: TGTGCCAGCAGCGTAGGTGGCGGGGTTGTGGAGCAGTACTTC. Protein sequence: CASSVGGGVVEQYF.

With regard to this clone: A read error may account for a junction end that differs from germline. The CDR3 DNA sequence: TGCGCCAGCACCGTCGACCACAGGGACGGAGAGGACTTC. Translated: CASTVDHRDGEDF. J is TRBJ2-5 and V is TRBV23-1; maybe TRBD1 (6 bases). TRBV23-1 is labeled an ORF, and its function is uncertain. The length of the CDR3 is 13 residues.

This clone was found once. This sequence joins TRBV6-1 and TRBJ1-5, with a possible D match to TRBD1 (5 bases). The CDR3 has 13 amino acids. The V end was cut by 6 bases, the J end by 4 bases, with 10 bases between. Germline CDR1 MNHNS, CDR2 SASEGT. The CDR3 coding sequence is TGTGCCAGCAGACAGGTAGGAAATCAGCCCCAGCATTTT. It encodes CASRQVGNQPQHF.

The chain employs TRBV7-9 and TRBJ2-5; D call uncertain. Trimming removed 5 bases from V and 1 base from J, with 14 bases in between. The CDR3 is made up of 15 amino acids. Germline CDR1 SEHNR, CDR2 FQNEAQ (reference sequence). The CDR3 DNA reads as TGTGCCAGCAGCCCCTCCTTTGGGGTCCAAGAGACCCAGTACTTC. It yields the protein CASSPSFGVQETQYF.

The chain is built from TRBV4-3 and TRBJ2-1; 8 positions match TRBD2. V lost 3 bases and J lost 5; bases outside the gene matches: 6. There are 15 residues in the CDR3. CDR1 is LGHNA and CDR2 is YSLEER in the germline V gene. The CDR3 sequence is CASSQGRGVNNEQFF. CDR3 in DNA: TGCGCCAGCAGCCAGGGGCGGGGGGTAAACAATGAGCAGTTCTTC.

The chain is built from TRBV7-2 and TRBJ2-7; 7 bases are shared with TRBD1. CDR1 and CDR2 (germline): SGHTA, FQGNSA. J lost 0 bases, V lost 2 bases, and 7 bases had no gene match. The CDR3 runs to 16 residues. The CDR3: CASSLNGAGGSYEQYF. Here the CDR3 DNA reads TGTGCCAGCAGCTTAAATGGGGCAGGGGGCTCCTACGAGCAGTACTTC.

The V and J genes are TRBV27 and TRBJ2-1, with 7 bases lining up with TRBD1. Germline CDR1 reads MNHEY; CDR2 reads SMNVEV (reference sequence). This CDR3 is built from 14 residues. J lost 4 bases, V lost 5 bases, and 5 bases had no gene match. This CDR3 reads CASSNRDSYNEQFF. In DNA form, the CDR3 reads TGTGCCAGCAGTAACCGGGACAGTTACAATGAGCAGTTCTTC.

The V and J genes are TRBV6-5 and TRBJ2-3, with 8 bases lining up with TRBD2. J gave up 6 bases and V 10 bases, and 15 bases lay outside the gene matches. The V gene's germline CDR1 is MNHEY and CDR2 SVGAGI. The CDR3 is made up of 15 amino acids. The CDR3 coding sequence is TGTGCCACGCGGAGACCGGGGGGGCCGGGGGATACGCAGTATTTT. Amino acids: CATRRPGGPGDTQYF.

The chain combines TRBV4-2 with TRBJ1-3, with 7 bases lining up with TRBD1. Germline lookup yields CDR1 LGHNA and CDR2 YNFKEQ. This CDR3 is built from 17 residues. After removal of 4 bases from V and 4 bases from J, the junction contained 13 bases not matched to a gene. The CDR3 sequence: CASSRVLGGFFGNTIYF. The CDR3 DNA sequence: TGTGCCAGCAGCCGAGTTTTAGGGGGCTTCTTCGGAAACACCATATATTTT.

This clone was detected ten times or more. The J gene is TRBJ2-2, the V gene TRBV29-1; D may match TRBD1 or TRBD2 (5 bases each). Trimming took 7 bases from V and 1 from J, leaving 10 bases between them. The germline CDR1 and CDR2 sequences are SQVTM and ANQGSEA. The CDR3 length is 13 residues. CDR3 sequence reads: CSARDGNTGELFF. The CDR3 nucleotides are TGCAGCGCACGGGACGGGAACACCGGGGAGCTGTTTTTT.

The rearrangement joins TRBV5-1 to TRBJ1-2; TRBD1 is a possible D gene (6 bases). Germline V gene data show CDR1 as SGHRS and CDR2 as YFSETQ. The CDR3 length is 15 residues. V lost 3 bases and J lost 0, with 12 bases in between. The CDR3 loop reads CASSSGDNTNYGYTF. In nucleotides, the CDR3 is TGCGCCAGCAGCTCGGGGGACAATACTAACTATGGCTACACCTTC.